The 5 T cell receptor beta chains reported below all come from one sample, sequenced in a study of T-cell reconstitution after alpha-beta-depleted transplantation in children. Unique molecular identifiers were incorporated when the TCRbeta library was constructed. TCRdb called the PCR reads again in MiXCR, with one record for every CDR3 protein. The sample includes 490,000 or so distinct CDR3 sequences, under 15% of them seen just once. This sample comprised PBMCs from the stem cell graft donor, obtained from the stem cell graft. The receptors here all came from a human donor who donated a stem cell graft to a child with combined immunodeficiency.

In its sample, this clonotype was seen a few times. J is TRBJ2-5 and V is TRBV5-1, with 12 nucleotides matching TRBD2. The length of the CDR3 is 16 residues. From germline, CDR1 is SGHRS and CDR2 YFSETQ. With 4 bases clipped from V and 5 bases from J, the junction kept 9 bases outside the gene matches. The CDR3 protein is CASSTASGGALETQYF. CDR3 bases: TGCGCCAGCAGCACCGCTAGCGGGGGGGCTTTGGAGACCCAGTACTTC.

This clonotype has ten or more counts. This chain links TRBV12-3 or TRBV12-4 with TRBJ2-2; D gene uncertain. V lost 0 bases and J 4 bases, leaving 6 bases between the germline ends. This CDR3 has 14 residues. CDR3 nucleotide sequence: TGTGCCAGCAGTTTAGCGTCGGGCACCGGGGAGCTGTTTTTT. Translating it yields CASSLASGTGELFF.

This chain joins TRBV20-1 and TRBJ1-5; D perhaps matches TRBD1 (6 bases). This CDR3 is 13 amino acids long. Germline V lookup: CDR1 DFQATT, CDR2 SNEGSKA (reference sequence). Between the trimmed V and J ends, which lost 3 bases and 3 bases, there was a span of 9 bases. CDR3 sequence (DNA): TGCAGTGCTAGTCAGGGGCCCAATCAGCCCCAGCATTTT. Its translation is CSASQGPNQPQHF.

In this sample, this clonotype turned up many times. The rearrangement uses TRBV9 and TRBJ2-3; D possibly corresponds to TRBD2 (6 bases). The germline CDR1 and CDR2 sequences are SGDLS and YYNGEE. Trimming shortened V by 0 bases and J by 7 bases, and 12 bases separated the two germline ends. The CDR3 runs to 14 residues. DNA of the CDR3: TGTGCCAGCAGCGTAGCGGGCGGAGGGCATACGCAGTATTTT. Protein product: CASSVAGGGHTQYF.

The rearrangement joins TRBV12-3 or TRBV12-4 to TRBJ2-7; D gene ambiguous. Trimming cost V 5 bases and J 5 bases, with 16 bases left between them. CDR3 length equals 14 residues. The CDR3 DNA is TGTGCCAGCAGTCCGTTTCTAGAAGGCCACGAGCAGTACTTC. It encodes CASSPFLEGHEQYF.